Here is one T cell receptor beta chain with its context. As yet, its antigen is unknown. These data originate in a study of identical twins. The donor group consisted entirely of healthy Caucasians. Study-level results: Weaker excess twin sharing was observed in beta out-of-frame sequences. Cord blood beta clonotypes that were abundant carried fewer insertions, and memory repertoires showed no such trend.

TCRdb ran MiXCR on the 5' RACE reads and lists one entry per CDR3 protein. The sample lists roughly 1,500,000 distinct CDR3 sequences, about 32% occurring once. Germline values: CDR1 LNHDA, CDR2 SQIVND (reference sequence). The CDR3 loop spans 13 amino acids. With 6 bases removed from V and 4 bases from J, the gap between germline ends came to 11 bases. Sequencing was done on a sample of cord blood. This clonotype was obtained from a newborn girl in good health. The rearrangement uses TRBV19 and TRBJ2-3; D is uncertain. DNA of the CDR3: TGTGCCAGTAGCGCCCGTCGCGCAGATACGCAGTATTTT. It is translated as CASSARRADTQYF.